Listed below are T cell receptor beta chains from one sample, sequenced in a study of cytomegalovirus exposure and HLA in healthy donors. TCRdb keeps only in-frame clones here, not all; method: immunoSEQ multiplex PCR. This sample has about 110,000 clones; roughly nine tenths occur once, and the top ten carry approximately 1.9%. Sequencing used PBMCs. Receptors were obtained from a woman aged 18-29 years in good health and CMV-seronegative. Each CDR3 is given with its conserved first and last residue. The order of the fields is V gene, D gene, J gene, clone size, CDR3 protein, CDR3 DNA. D genes are given only for firm matches. Clone size is shown for a subset of rows, as once, few, many or a class of expanded clone.

TRBV5-6	TRBD2	TRBJ2-7	few	CASTLRPSGIYEQYF	TGTGCCAGCACTCTACGACCTAGCGGGATTTACGAGCAGTACTTC
TRBV29-1	TRBD2	TRBJ2-1	-	CSVEDGLAESNEQFF	TGCAGCGTTGAAGACGGACTAGCGGAATCCAATGAGCAGTTCTTC
TRBV9	-	TRBJ2-1	-	CASRPRVRQLSYNEQFF	TGTGCCAGCAGACCCAGGGTGAGGCAGCTGTCCTACAATGAGCAGTTCTTC
TRBV7-9	TRBD1	TRBJ1-1	-	CASSLSRGALNTEAFF	TGTGCCAGCAGCTTGAGCAGGGGGGCCTTGAACACTGAAGCTTTCTTT
TRBV19	-	TRBJ1-2	-	CASQRGNGYTF	TGTGCCTCCCAAAGGGGGAACGGCTACACCTTC
TRBV9	-	TRBJ1-1	-	CASSPTGNTEAFF	TGTGCCAGCAGCCCGACAGGGAACACTGAAGCTTTCTTT
TRBV7-9	-	TRBJ1-3	-	CASSPSSFRSGNTIYF	TGTGCCAGCAGTCCCTCGAGTTTTCGCTCTGGAAACACCATATATTTT
TRBV7-2	TRBD2	TRBJ2-7	once	CASSLDGAGTTYEQYF	TGTGCCAGCAGCTTAGATGGAGCGGGGACGACCTACGAGCAGTACTTC
TRBV5-4	TRBD1	TRBJ2-3	-	CASSFGQGAVDTQYF	TGTGCCAGCAGCTTCGGACAGGGGGCTGTAGATACGCAGTATTTT
TRBV10-1	-	TRBJ1-1	once	CASSESVGRTEAFF	TGCGCCAGCAGTGAGTCGGTGGGGCGGACTGAAGCTTTCTTT
TRBV7-9	TRBD2	TRBJ2-3	-	CASSGRADTQYF	TGTGCCAGCAGTGGGAGGGCAGATACGCAGTATTTT
TRBV5-6	-	TRBJ1-2	-	CASSLGQFNYGYTF	TGTGCCAGCAGCTTGGGACAGTTTAACTATGGCTACACCTTC
TRBV19	-	TRBJ2-6	-	CASCTPARTNVLTF	TGTGCCAGTTGCACGCCAGCGCGGACCAACGTCCTGACTTTC
TRBV6-1	-	TRBJ2-7	-	CASSGGGYYEQYF	TGTGCCAGCAGTGGAGGCGGATACTACGAGCAGTACTTC
TRBV4-3	TRBD2	TRBJ2-1	-	CASSPQAAGVPYNEQFF	TGCGCCAGCAGCCCCCAAGCAGCGGGAGTACCCTACAATGAGCAGTTCTTC
TRBV2	-	TRBJ2-2	-	CASSGATYTGELFF	TGTGCCAGCAGTGGTGCCACTTACACCGGGGAGCTGTTTTTT
TRBV27	-	TRBJ2-7	-	CATHGGRGGEQYF	TGTGCCACGCATGGGGGCCGGGGCGGCGAGCAGTACTTC
TRBV1	-	TRBJ2-7	-	CTSSRRLDYEQYF	TGCACCAGCAGCCGACGACTGGACTACGAGCAGTACTTC
TRBV15	TRBD1	TRBJ2-7	-	CATSRQGATYEQYF	TGTGCCACCAGCAGACAGGGGGCGACCTACGAGCAGTACTTC
TRBV6-5	-	TRBJ1-5	-	CASSYSSRFGQPQHF	TGTGCCAGCAGTTACTCGAGCAGGTTCGGTCAGCCCCAGCATTTT
TRBV4-1	TRBD1	TRBJ1-5	-	CASSQEGRQGAKDQPQHF	TGCGCCAGCAGCCAAGAAGGAAGGCAGGGGGCGAAAGATCAGCCCCAGCATTTT
TRBV28	-	TRBJ1-3	once	CASRQDFSGNTIYF	TGTGCCAGTAGACAGGACTTCTCTGGAAACACCATATATTTT
TRBV13	TRBD2	TRBJ2-7	-	CASSFHLAGGPREQYF	TGTGCCAGCAGCTTCCACCTGGCGGGAGGGCCTAGGGAGCAGTACTTC
TRBV28	-	TRBJ1-2	-	CASSSTLNYGYTF	TGTGCCAGCAGTTCGACACTTAACTATGGCTACACCTTC
TRBV2	-	TRBJ1-3	once	CASTRDTLGENTIYF	TGTGCCAGCACCCGGGACACCCTAGGAGAAAACACCATATATTTT
TRBV2	-	TRBJ2-1	-	CASSRARTQLNEQFF	TGTGCCAGCAGTCGCGCTCGGACTCAACTCAATGAGCAGTTCTTC
TRBV7-2	-	TRBJ1-2	-	CASSLATVGHGYTF	TGTGCCAGCAGCTTAGCGACAGTCGGGCATGGCTACACCTTC
TRBV10-3	TRBD2	TRBJ2-3	-	CAISEELAGSTDTQYF	TGTGCCATCAGTGAGGAGCTAGCGGGGTCGACAGATACGCAGTATTTT
TRBV30	-	TRBJ1-1	-	CAWSVIWDTDPTTYLGTFF	TGTGCCTGGAGTGTAATATGGGACACCGACCCAACTACATATTTAGGAACTTTCTTT
TRBV7-2	-	TRBJ2-7	-	CASSLLGDQVEQYF	TGTGCCAGCAGCTTATTGGGAGATCAGGTCGAGCAGTACTTC
TRBV9	-	TRBJ2-7	-	CASSVEGGSSYEQYF	TGTGCCAGCAGCGTAGAAGGAGGGAGCTCCTACGAGCAGTACTTC
TRBV2	TRBD1	TRBJ1-1	-	CASTGTGLGTEAFF	TGTGCCAGCACCGGGACAGGGTTAGGGACTGAAGCTTTCTTT
TRBV7-2	-	TRBJ2-7	-	CASSPSAGPYEQYF	TGTGCCAGCAGCCCATCTGCGGGGCCCTACGAGCAGTACTTC
TRBV9	TRBD2	TRBJ2-1	-	CASSVAVAGYWYNEQFF	TGTGCCAGCAGCGTAGCAGTAGCGGGATACTGGTACAATGAGCAGTTCTTC
TRBV5-1	TRBD1	TRBJ1-3	-	CASSSGQPGNTIYF	TGCGCCAGCAGCTCGGGACAGCCCGGAAACACCATATATTTT
TRBV28	TRBD1	TRBJ1-2	-	CASSPQGQGPYYGYTF	TGTGCCAGCAGTCCACAAGGACAGGGACCCTATTATGGCTACACCTTC
TRBV4-2	TRBD2	TRBJ2-2	-	CASSQARPGRGTNTGELFF	TGTGCCAGCAGCCAAGCTAGGCCCGGGAGGGGAACTAACACCGGGGAGCTGTTTTTT
TRBV28	-	TRBJ1-1	-	CASIQAGTEAFF	TGTGCCAGCATCCAGGCAGGTACTGAAGCTTTCTTT
TRBV7-2	TRBD2	TRBJ2-1	-	CASSPSGLADNEQFF	TGTGCCAGCAGCCCCTCGGGACTAGCGGACAATGAGCAGTTCTTC